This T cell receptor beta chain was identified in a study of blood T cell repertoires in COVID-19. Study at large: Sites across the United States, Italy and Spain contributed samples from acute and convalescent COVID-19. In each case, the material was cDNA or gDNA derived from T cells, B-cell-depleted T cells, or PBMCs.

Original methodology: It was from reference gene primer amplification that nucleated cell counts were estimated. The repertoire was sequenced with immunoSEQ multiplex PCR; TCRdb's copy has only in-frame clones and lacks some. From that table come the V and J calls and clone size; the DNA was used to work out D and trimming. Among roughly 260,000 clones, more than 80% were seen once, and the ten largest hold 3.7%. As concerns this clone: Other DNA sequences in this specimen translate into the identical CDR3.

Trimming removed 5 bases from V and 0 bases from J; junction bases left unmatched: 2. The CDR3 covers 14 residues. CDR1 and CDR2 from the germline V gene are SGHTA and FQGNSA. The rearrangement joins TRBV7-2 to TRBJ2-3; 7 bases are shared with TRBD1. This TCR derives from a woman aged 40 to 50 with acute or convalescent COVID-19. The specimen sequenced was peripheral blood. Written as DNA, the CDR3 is TGTGCCAGCAGCCCGGGACAGAGCACAGATACGCAGTATTTT. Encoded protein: CASSPGQSTDTQYF.